Sequencing of this TCR beta chain was carried out in a study of early T cells in non-severe SARS-CoV-2 infection. As for the study in general: Alpha and beta chains were unpaired, from unsorted whole-blood bulk RNA. Overall study results and limits: Anti-spike CD8 specificities were favored by VDJdb matching, whose results missed private and CD4 specificities.

About this clonotype: Its antigen is as yet unknown.

The CDR3 runs 14 residues. Germline V gene sequence: CDR1 SEHNR, CDR2 FQNEAQ (reference sequence). With 3 bases removed from V and 2 bases from J, the gap between germline ends came to 9 bases. Attachment of unique molecular identifiers to individual cDNA molecules was performed. From the 5' RACE reads, TCRdb called clonotypes with MiXCR, one entry per CDR3 protein. The sample yields some 90,000 distinct CDR3 sequences, 15% seen once. This clonotype was obtained from an adult who was a healthcare worker with PCR-confirmed SARS-CoV-2 infection or an uninfected control (not recorded which). This chain uses TRBV7-9 with TRBJ2-3; D not resolved. Sequenced material: whole blood. Written as DNA, the CDR3 is TGTGCCAGCAGCTTTGTCGCGGACACAGATACGCAGTATTTT. It specifies CASSFVADTDTQYF.